The next 12 T cell receptor beta chains were all read from a single sample in a study of cytomegalovirus exposure and HLA in healthy donors. A multiplex PCR was run with 60 Vbeta primers and 13 Jbeta primers. The data were produced by immunoSEQ multiplex PCR, yet TCRdb's version contains in-frame clones alone and is incomplete. This sample has around 35,000 clones, with about four fifths found just once. Sequences were obtained from PBMCs. These receptors all stem from a woman aged 40 to 50 in good health and CMV-seronegative.

The chain uses TRBV14 and TRBJ2-3; a possible D gene is TRBD1 (5 bases). V lost 5 bases, J lost 6 bases, and 21 bases lay in between. Germline CDR1 reads SGHDN; CDR2 reads FVKESK. CDR3 length equals 16 residues. The CDR3 DNA sequence: TGTGCCAGCAGCTCAAAAGCGACAGCATTCGGCGATACGCAGTATTTT. Protein: CASSSKATAFGDTQYF.

The chain joins TRBV9 to TRBJ1-2, with D maybe TRBD1 (5 bases). V gave up 3 bases and J gave up 3 bases, with 15 bases separating them. Germline CDR1 reads SGDLS; CDR2 reads YYNGEE. This CDR3 comprises 15 residues. Here the CDR3 DNA reads TGTGCCAGCAGCGCGGGACTTCCTAGGGACTATGGCTACACCTTC. This encodes CASSAGLPRDYGYTF.

The rearrangement joins TRBV7-6 to TRBJ1-2; D is perhaps TRBD1 (5 bases). Germline CDR1 reads SGHVS; CDR2 reads FNYEAQ. Trimming shortened V by 0 bases and J by 5 bases, and 7 bases separated the two germline ends. CDR3 length: 13 amino acids. As DNA, the CDR3 is TGTGCCAGCAGCTTAGCAGGACAATATGGCTACACCTTC. Encoded protein: CASSLAGQYGYTF.

DNA of the CDR3: TGCAGCGTAATGTACGGTAGCACCGGGGAGCTGTTTTTT. This codes for CSVMYGSTGELFF. The rearrangement links TRBV29-1 to TRBJ2-2, with D uncertain. V lost 6 bases, J lost 4 bases, and 12 bases lay in between. CDR3 length equals 13 residues. CDR1 is SQVTM, CDR2 ANQGSEA, per germline.

This chain uses TRBV14 with TRBJ1-1; 8 bases align to TRBD1. Trimming cost V 6 bases and J 1 base; bases outside gene matches: 4. Germline lookup yields CDR1 SGHDN and CDR2 FVKESK. This CDR3 spans 14 amino acids. The CDR3 loop is CASSPDRANTEAFF. Here the CDR3 DNA reads TGTGCCAGCAGTCCGGACAGGGCGAACACTGAAGCTTTCTTT.

The chain employs TRBV2 and TRBJ1-2, with 10 bases aligning to TRBD1. This CDR3 region has 15 residues. The V gene end was trimmed by 5 bases and the J gene end by 4 bases; junction bases not matched to a gene: 7. The germline gives CDR1 SNHLY, CDR2 FYNNEI. The CDR3, as DNA: TGTGCCAGCAGTTCAGAGGGACAGGGGAGCTATGGCTACACCTTC. This codes for CASSSEGQGSYGYTF.

J is TRBJ2-1 and V is TRBV9, with TRBD1 identical over 12 bases. Germline assignment: CDR1 SGDLS and CDR2 YYNGEE. The CDR3 is 16 amino acids. Germline trimming cut 2 bases from V and 7 bases from J; bases unmatched to any gene: 7. CDR3 DNA: TGTGCCAGCAGCGTCGCCGGGACAGGGGGCAGGAATGAGCAGTTCTTC. Translation gives CASSVAGTGGRNEQFF.

The chain couples TRBV7-2 to TRBJ1-5; maybe TRBD1 (5 bases). The length of the CDR3 is 15 residues. Germline CDR1 reads SGHTA; CDR2 reads FQGNSA. Trimming took 5 bases from V and 7 from J, leaving 18 bases between them. CDR3 bases: TGTGCCAGCAGCCCCCGGGCGGGGACGGGACAGCCCCAGCATTTT. Translated: CASSPRAGTGQPQHF.

The chain couples TRBV19 to TRBJ1-1; D is unclear. CDR1 LNHDA and CDR2 SQIVND come from the germline V gene (reference sequence). V lost 11 bases and J 1 base, leaving 23 bases between the germline ends. CDR3 length: 16 amino acids. The CDR3, as DNA: TGTGCCGGACCCGACCCGGCCAAGCGGACGAACACTGAAGCTTTCTTT. Translation: CAGPDPAKRTNTEAFF.

J is TRBJ2-1 and V is TRBV7-2; 7 bases line up with TRBD2. The CDR3 runs 15 residues. Germline CDR1 is SGHTA and CDR2 is FQGNSA. V lost 5 bases, J lost 16 bases, and 20 bases stayed unmatched. This chain's CDR3 is CASSPLPGGQTTLFF. As DNA, the CDR3 is TGTGCCAGCAGCCCGCTCCCGGGGGGTCAGACTACTCTATTCTTC.

The CDR3 DNA follows: TGTGCCAGCAGTCGGATGGGGACAGGGTTGTACAATGAGCAGTTCTTC. This codes for CASSRMGTGLYNEQFF. The chain uses TRBV9 and TRBJ2-1, with 9 nucleotides matching TRBD1. The CDR3 is 16 residues long. Germline assignment: CDR1 SGDLS and CDR2 YYNGEE. The ends lost 5 bases at V and 4 bases at J; junction bases unmatched: 10.

This chain connects TRBV5-1 to TRBJ1-2; 10 nucleotides align to TRBD1. The junction had 5 bases not matched to a gene; V was cut back by 4 bases and J by 5 bases. Germline V CDR1 and CDR2: SGHRS, YFSETQ. CDR3 size: 14 residues. Here the CDR3 reads CASSPGTGVYGYTF. The CDR3 DNA follows: TGCGCCAGCAGCCCCGGGACAGGGGTTTATGGCTACACCTTC.